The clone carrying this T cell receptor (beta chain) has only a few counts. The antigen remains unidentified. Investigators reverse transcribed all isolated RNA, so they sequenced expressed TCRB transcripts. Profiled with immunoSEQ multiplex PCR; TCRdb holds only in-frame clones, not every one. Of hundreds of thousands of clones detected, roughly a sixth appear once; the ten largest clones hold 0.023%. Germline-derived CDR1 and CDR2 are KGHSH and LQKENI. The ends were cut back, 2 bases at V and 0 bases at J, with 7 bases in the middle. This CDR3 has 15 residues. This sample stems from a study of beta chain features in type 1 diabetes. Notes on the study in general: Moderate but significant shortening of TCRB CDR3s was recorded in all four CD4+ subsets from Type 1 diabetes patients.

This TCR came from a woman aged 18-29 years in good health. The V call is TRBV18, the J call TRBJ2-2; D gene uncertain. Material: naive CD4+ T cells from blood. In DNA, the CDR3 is TGTGCCAGCTCACCAGCCTACGCGAACACCGGGGAGCTGTTTTTT. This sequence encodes CASSPAYANTGELFF.